A single sample is the source of the 16 T cell receptor beta chains below, sequenced in a study of identical twins. TCRdb reprocessed the 5' RACE reads via MiXCR and lists one record per CDR3 protein. The sample shows approximately 670,000 distinct CDR3 sequences, over 5% of them seen only once. Material for sequencing was naive T cells sorted from blood. Every receptor here comes from a man aged 18 to 29 in good health.

This clonotype has only a few counts. The rearrangement links TRBV5-1 to TRBJ2-2; no definite D call. CDR1 SGHRS and CDR2 YFSETQ come from the germline V gene. The CDR3 runs to 18 residues. V was shortened by 2 bases and J by 0 bases, with 17 bases between the two germline ends. For the CDR3, the DNA is TGCGCCAGCAGCTTTCGACCACCCATTTACGCGAACACCGGGGAGCTGTTTTTT. Translation gives CASSFRPPIYANTGELFF.

Many counts were recorded for this clonotype. The rearrangement links TRBV20-1 to TRBJ1-5, with 7 positions matching TRBD1. The CDR3 spans 12 residues. Trimming took 5 bases from V and 6 from J; bases not matched to a gene: 4. The germline V gene has CDR1 DFQATT and CDR2 SNEGSKA (reference sequence). DNA of the CDR3: TGCAGTGCTCGACAGGGTAGTCAGCCCCAGCATTTT. Encoded protein: CSARQGSQPQHF.

This clonotype was seen repeatedly, ten times or more. This rearrangement joins TRBV7-2 to TRBJ2-1; no clear D gene. Trimming stripped 3 bases from V and 4 bases from J, with 7 bases between. The CDR3 sequence is 13 residues long. Germline-derived CDR1 and CDR2 are SGHTA and FQGNSA. The CDR3 reads CASSFTEYNEQFF. As DNA, the CDR3 is TGTGCCAGCAGCTTCACAGAGTACAATGAGCAGTTCTTC.

The table lists this clonotype with many counts. The V gene is TRBV25-1, the J gene TRBJ2-7; TRBD2 agrees at 8 bases. The CDR3 runs 13 residues. Trimming took 3 bases from V and 5 from J; bases not matched to a gene: 3. Germline CDR1 MGHDK, CDR2 SYGVNS. Here the CDR3 reads CASSEAGGHEQYV. Written as DNA, the CDR3 is TGTGCCAGCAGTGAGGCGGGGGGTCACGAGCAGTACGTC.

This clonotype showed up just a few times. The chain links TRBV5-1 to TRBJ2-3; D unresolved. Trimming took off 7 bases at V and 0 bases at J, with 9 bases between the two ends. The CDR3 is made up of 13 amino acids. Germline loops: CDR1 SGHRS, CDR2 YFSETQ. The CDR3 sequence: CASWATSTDTQYF. CDR3 nucleotide sequence: TGCGCCAGCTGGGCAACTAGCACAGATACGCAGTATTTT. Filled out from reference TRBV5-1 and TRBJ2-3, the complete variable domain reads KAGVTQTPRYLIKTRGQQVTLSCSPISGHRSVSWYQQTPGQGLQFLFEYFSETQRNKGNFPGRFSGRQFSNSRSEMNVSTLELGDSALYLCASWATSTDTQYFGPGTRLTVL.

This clonotype was counted many times. V usage is TRBV12-3 or TRBV12-4 and J usage is TRBJ2-2, with TRBD2 matching over 7 bases. Trimming took 4 bases from V and 0 from J; bases not matched to a gene: 5. CDR3 length: 16 amino acids. In nucleotides, the CDR3 is TGTGCCAGCAGTTCCCCTAGCGGCGCGAACACCGGGGAGCTGTTTTTT. Protein: CASSSPSGANTGELFF.

This clonotype has a handful of counts. V and J are TRBV15 and TRBJ2-1, with 7 bases matching TRBD1. Germline CDR1 reads LNHNV; CDR2 reads YYDKDF (reference sequence). The CDR3 is 13 residues long. V shed 1 base and J 9 bases; nucleotides not matched to a gene: 3. CDR3 residues: CATSRGGQPEQFF. In nucleotides, the CDR3 is TGTGCCACCAGCAGAGGGGGACAGCCTGAGCAGTTCTTC. The whole variable domain, remainder taken from reference TRBV15 and TRBJ2-1, is DAMVIQNPRYQVTQFGKPVTLSCSQTLNHNVMYWYQQKSSQAPKLLFHYYDKDFNNEADTPDNFQSRRPNTSFCFLDIRSPGLGDTAMYLCATSRGGQPEQFFGPGTRLTVL.

This clonotype was seen repeatedly, ten times or more. V gene TRBV24-1 combines with J gene TRBJ1-1; tentative D call: TRBD1 (6 bases). With 4 bases removed from V and 7 bases from J, the gap between germline ends came to 6 bases. Looked up from germline, CDR1 is KGHDR and CDR2 is SFDVKD. This CDR3 comprises 11 residues. CDR3 bases: TGTGCCACCAGTGACAGGGGTGAAGCTTTCTTT. Translation: CATSDRGEAFF.

This clonotype was seen repeatedly, ten times or more. The gene calls are TRBV7-3 and TRBJ2-3, with 7 nucleotides matching TRBD1. CDR3 length: 12 residues. Germline CDR1 reads SGHTA; CDR2 reads FQGTGA. J was trimmed by 7 bases and V by 5 bases; bases with no gene match: 3. In DNA, the CDR3 is TGTGCCAGCAGCGAACAGGGGAATACGCAGTATTTT. It translates to CASSEQGNTQYF.

This clonotype was detected only a few times. The gene calls are TRBV10-3 and TRBJ2-5; D is unclear. This CDR3 is 15 amino acids long. CDR1 is ENHRY, CDR2 SYGVKD, per germline. V shed 6 bases and J shed 2 bases, with 16 bases lying between them. The CDR3 sequence: CAISQPGGIQETQYF. Written as DNA, the CDR3 is TGTGCCATCAGCCAACCAGGTGGGATACAAGAGACCCAGTACTTC.

This clonotype has at least ten counts. The rearrangement uses TRBV28 and TRBJ2-7, with D perhaps being TRBD1 or TRBD2 (5 bases each). The CDR3 covers 11 residues. Trimming stripped 9 bases from V and 10 bases from J, with 16 bases between. Germline V gene data show CDR1 as MDHEN and CDR2 as SYDVKM. CDR3 region: CASGTAVGQYF. DNA for the CDR3: TGTGCCAGTGGGACGGCGGTGGGCCAGTACTTC. The full variable domain, rest sourced from reference TRBV28 and TRBJ2-7, is DVKVTQSSRYLVKRTGEKVFLECVQDMDHENMFWYRQDPGLGLRLIYFSYDVKMKEKGDIPEGYSVSREKKERFSLILESASTNQTSMYLCASGTAVGQYFGPGTRLTVT.

This chain joins TRBV5-6 and TRBJ2-6, with D unresolved. Germline CDR1 reads SGHDT; CDR2 reads YYEEEE. V lost 2 bases and J 4 bases, leaving 4 bases between the germline ends. The CDR3 loop spans 13 amino acids. The CDR3 reads CASSFWGANVLTF. The CDR3 DNA is TGTGCCAGCAGCTTTTGGGGGGCCAACGTCCTGACTTTC.

This clonotype was recorded at least ten times. This sequence joins TRBV20-1 and TRBJ2-1; 14 bases are a match to TRBD2. The germline CDR1 and CDR2 sequences are DFQATT and SNEGSKA (reference sequence). Trimming took 6 bases from V and 6 from J; bases not matched to a gene: 4. The CDR3 is 14 residues long. Here the CDR3 reads CSASGLAGVNEQFF. The CDR3 region has the DNA TGCAGTGCCTCGGGACTAGCGGGAGTCAATGAGCAGTTCTTC.

In its sample, this clonotype was seen many times. V is TRBV4-3 and J is TRBJ2-1; 9 bases line up with TRBD1. Looked up from germline, CDR1 is LGHNA and CDR2 is YSLEER. Trimming removed 1 base from V and 6 bases from J; junction bases left unmatched: 4. The CDR3 extends over 15 amino acids. The CDR3 region has the DNA TGCGCCAGCAGCCAAGTGGGACAGGGTGGCAATGAGCAGTTCTTC. Protein product: CASSQVGQGGNEQFF.

In its sample, this clonotype was seen many times. The chain couples TRBV12-3 or TRBV12-4 to TRBJ2-5; D may be TRBD1 (5 bases). The CDR3 runs to 15 residues. Trimming cost V 4 bases and J 5 bases, with 17 bases left between them. The chain's CDR3 is CASSSSWVKGETQYF. As DNA, the CDR3 is TGTGCCAGCAGTTCCTCCTGGGTCAAGGGGGAGACCCAGTACTTC.

This rearrangement joins TRBV20-1 to TRBJ2-3, with D uncertain. In germline, CDR1 is DFQATT, CDR2 SNEGSKA (reference sequence). V lost 2 bases to trimming and J lost 6 bases, with 9 bases between them. The CDR3 sequence is 12 residues long. Here the CDR3 reads CSARYYADTQYF. The CDR3 DNA reads as TGCAGTGCTAGATACTACGCGGATACGCAGTATTTT.